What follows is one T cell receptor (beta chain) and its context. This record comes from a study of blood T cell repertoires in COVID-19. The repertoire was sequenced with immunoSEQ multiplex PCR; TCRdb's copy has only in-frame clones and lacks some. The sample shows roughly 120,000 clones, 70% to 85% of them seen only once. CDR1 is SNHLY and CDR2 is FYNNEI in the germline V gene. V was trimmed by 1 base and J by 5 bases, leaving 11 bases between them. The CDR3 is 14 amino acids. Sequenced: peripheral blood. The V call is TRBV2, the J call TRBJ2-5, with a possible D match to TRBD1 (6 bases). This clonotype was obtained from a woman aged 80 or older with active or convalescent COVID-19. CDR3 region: CASSEVYRDETQYF. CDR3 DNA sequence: TGTGCCAGCAGTGAAGTCTACAGGGATGAGACCCAGTACTTC.